The following is a T cell receptor (beta chain) sequence with its context. Antigen unknown. The data were produced by immunoSEQ multiplex PCR, yet TCRdb's version contains in-frame clones alone and is incomplete. The sample records 55,000 to 75,000 clones, approximately 82% being singletons. The germline V and J ends were trimmed by 6 bases and 1 base, with 12 bases remaining between them. Germline V CDR1 and CDR2: MNHNY, SVGAGI (reference sequence). The CDR3 length is 14 residues. This sample was included in a study of OX40 agonist ivuxolimab in advanced cancers. Across the whole study: Ivuxolimab was administered intravenously to patients at 0.01 to 10 mg/kg every 2 weeks.

Regarding the study as a whole: Clonal expansion was seen in CD4+ and CD8+ blood T cells by week 6 at 0.1 to 3.0 mg/kg.

This material consisted of CD4+ or CD8+ T cells sorted from blood, taken in a trial of the OX40 agonist ivuxolimab. The sequence derives from an adult with an advanced solid tumor such as melanoma, head and neck, liver or kidney cancer. The J gene is TRBJ1-1, the V gene TRBV6-6; a weak D match, TRBD1 (5 bases). The CDR3 DNA reads as TGTGCCAGCAGAGCAGGACAAACGAACACTGAAGCTTTCTTT. Residues: CASRAGQTNTEAFF.